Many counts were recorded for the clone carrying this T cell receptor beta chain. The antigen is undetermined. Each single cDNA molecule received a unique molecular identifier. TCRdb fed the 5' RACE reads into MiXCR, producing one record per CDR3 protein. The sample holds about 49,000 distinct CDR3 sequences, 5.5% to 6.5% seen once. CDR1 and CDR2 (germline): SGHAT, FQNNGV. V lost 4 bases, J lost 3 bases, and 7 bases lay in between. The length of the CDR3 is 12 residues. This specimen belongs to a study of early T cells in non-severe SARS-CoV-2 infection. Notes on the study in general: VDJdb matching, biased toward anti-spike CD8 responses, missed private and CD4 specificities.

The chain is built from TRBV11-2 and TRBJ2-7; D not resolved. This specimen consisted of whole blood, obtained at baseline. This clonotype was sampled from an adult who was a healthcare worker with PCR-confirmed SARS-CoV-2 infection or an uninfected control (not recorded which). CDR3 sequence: CASSSDRYEQYF. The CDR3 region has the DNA TGTGCCAGCAGCTCGGACCGCTACGAGCAGTACTTC.